The present TCR beta chain was sequenced within a study of OX40 agonist ivuxolimab in advanced cancers. Study overall: Ivuxolimab is a fully human IgG2 antibody that activates OX40 (CD134). Six ivuxolimab dose levels, 0.01 to 10 mg/kg, were given intravenously every 2 weeks.

Produced via immunoSEQ multiplex PCR; TCRdb's table is partial and in-frame only. This table has about 22,000 clones, roughly 88% appearing once. Per the germline V gene, CDR1 is SEHNR and CDR2 is FQNEAQ (reference sequence). The CDR3 spans 15 residues. V was pared by 3 bases and J by 2 bases, with 5 bases of the junction left unmatched. The source material was CD4+ or CD8+ T cells sorted from blood, sampled in a trial of the OX40 agonist ivuxolimab. This sequence originates from an adult with an advanced solid tumor such as melanoma, head and neck, liver or kidney cancer. The V and J genes are TRBV7-9 and TRBJ2-7; 9 positions agree with TRBD2. The CDR3 DNA reads TGTGCCAGCAGCTTGCCCCTAGCGGGACCCTACGAGCAGTACTTC. Protein sequence: CASSLPLAGPYEQYF.